The 2 T cell receptor beta chains below all came from one sample that was sequenced in a study of regulatory T cells in long-lasting Graves disease. The time point was: persistent/refractory GD, antithyroid drugs over 5 years with positive TRAb. Scientists built the TCR library using RNA that was extracted from PBMCs. Researchers made TCR beta libraries by using iRepertoire HTBI primers and running Arm-PCR on CDR3 regions. TCRdb itself ran the multiplex PCR reads through MiXCR, one entry per CDR3 protein. The sample has 350,000 to 450,000 distinct CDR3 sequences, roughly 21% seen once; the top ten hold around an eighth. Sequenced material: peripheral blood mononuclear cells (PBMCs), taken when the disease was refractory, from a patient treated with antithyroid drugs. The receptors stem from a female donor with Graves disease.

Concerning this clonotype itself: Likely a read error: the CDR3 ends without its conserved phenylalanine or tryptophan. The chain is built from TRBV3-1 and TRBJ1-1, with D perhaps TRBD1 (5 bases). V lost 4 bases to trimming and J lost 0 bases, with 15 bases between them. CDR1 and CDR2 from the germline V gene are LGHDT and YNNKEL (reference sequence). The CDR3 runs to 16 residues. CDR3 in amino acids: CASSPNRQPVNTEAFL. CDR3 in DNA: TGTGCCAGCAGCCCCAACCGACAGCCCGTGAACACTGAAGCTTTCCTT.

In its sample, this clonotype was seen once. J is TRBJ2-6 and V is TRBV5-4; tentatively, D is TRBD1 (5 bases). The CDR3 extends over 18 amino acids. Trimming removed 6 bases at V and 1 base at J, with 20 bases between. Per the germline V gene, CDR1 is SGHNT and CDR2 is YYREEE (reference sequence). The CDR3 DNA sequence: TGTGCCAGCAAGAGAGGTGGGTCAGGGCGGTCTGGGGCCAACGTCCTGACTTTC. The encoded protein is CASKRGGSGRSGANVLTF.